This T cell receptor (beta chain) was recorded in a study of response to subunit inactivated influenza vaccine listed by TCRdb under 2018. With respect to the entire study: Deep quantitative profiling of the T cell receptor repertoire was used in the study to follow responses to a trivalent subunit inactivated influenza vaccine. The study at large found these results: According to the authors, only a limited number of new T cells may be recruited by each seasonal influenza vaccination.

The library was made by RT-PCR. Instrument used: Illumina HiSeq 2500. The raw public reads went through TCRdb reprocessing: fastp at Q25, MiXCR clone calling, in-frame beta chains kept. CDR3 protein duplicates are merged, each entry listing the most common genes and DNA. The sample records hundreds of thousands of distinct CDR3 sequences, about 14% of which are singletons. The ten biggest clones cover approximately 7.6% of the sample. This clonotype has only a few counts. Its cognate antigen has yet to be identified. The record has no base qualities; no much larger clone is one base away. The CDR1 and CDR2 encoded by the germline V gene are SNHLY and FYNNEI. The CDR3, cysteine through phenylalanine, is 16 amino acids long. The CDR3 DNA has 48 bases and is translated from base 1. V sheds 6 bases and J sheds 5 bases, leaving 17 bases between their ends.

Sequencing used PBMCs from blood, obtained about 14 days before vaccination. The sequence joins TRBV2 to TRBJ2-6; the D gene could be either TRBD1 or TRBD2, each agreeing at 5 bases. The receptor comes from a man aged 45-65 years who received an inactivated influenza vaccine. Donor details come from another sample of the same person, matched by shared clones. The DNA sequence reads TGTGCCAGCAGGACCGGACGGGACCCCTGGGCCAACGTCCTGACTTTC. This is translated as CASRTGRDPWANVLTF.